Given below is one TCR beta chain in context. Primers for the PCR totalled 60 Vbeta and 13 Jbeta. TCRdb's copy holds only in-frame clones and misses some; the assay was immunoSEQ multiplex PCR. The sample data list 100,000 to 150,000 clones. This sample was taken from a study of cytomegalovirus exposure and HLA in healthy donors. The CDR3 is 15 amino acids. V was pared by 5 bases and J by 5 bases, with 17 bases between. The germline CDR1 and CDR2 sequences are SGHTA and FQGNSA. This TCR was sampled from a man in his thirties or forties in good health and CMV-seronegative. Sequenced input: PBMCs. The rearrangement links TRBV7-2 to TRBJ2-3, with D perhaps matching TRBD2 (6 bases). The CDR3 coding sequence is TGTGCCAGCAGCCGGGAGTCAGAGGTCCGAGATACGCAGTATTTT. This translates into CASSRESEVRDTQYF.